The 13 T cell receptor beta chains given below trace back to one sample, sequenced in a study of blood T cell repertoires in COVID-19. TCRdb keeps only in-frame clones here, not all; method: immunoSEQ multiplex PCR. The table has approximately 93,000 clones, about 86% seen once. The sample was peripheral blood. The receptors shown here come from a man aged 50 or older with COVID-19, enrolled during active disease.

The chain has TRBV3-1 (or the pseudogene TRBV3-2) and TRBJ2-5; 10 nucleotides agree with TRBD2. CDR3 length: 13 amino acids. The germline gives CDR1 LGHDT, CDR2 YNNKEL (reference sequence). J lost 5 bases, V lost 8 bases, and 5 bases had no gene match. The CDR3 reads CASQRGGLETQYF. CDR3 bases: TGTGCCAGCCAGCGGGGGGGATTGGAGACCCAGTACTTC.

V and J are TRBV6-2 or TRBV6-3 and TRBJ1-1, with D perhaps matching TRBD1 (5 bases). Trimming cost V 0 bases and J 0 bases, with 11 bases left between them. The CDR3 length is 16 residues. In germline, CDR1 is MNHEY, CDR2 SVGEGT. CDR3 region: CASSYSSGGVNTEAFF. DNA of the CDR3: TGTGCCAGCAGTTACTCTTCGGGAGGGGTGAACACTGAAGCTTTCTTT.

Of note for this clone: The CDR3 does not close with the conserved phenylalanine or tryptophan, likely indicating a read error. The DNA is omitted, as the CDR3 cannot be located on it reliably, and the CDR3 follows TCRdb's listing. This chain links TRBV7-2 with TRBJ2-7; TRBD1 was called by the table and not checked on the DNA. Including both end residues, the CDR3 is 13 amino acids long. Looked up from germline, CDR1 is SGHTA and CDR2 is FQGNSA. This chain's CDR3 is CASSFQRQANPSL.

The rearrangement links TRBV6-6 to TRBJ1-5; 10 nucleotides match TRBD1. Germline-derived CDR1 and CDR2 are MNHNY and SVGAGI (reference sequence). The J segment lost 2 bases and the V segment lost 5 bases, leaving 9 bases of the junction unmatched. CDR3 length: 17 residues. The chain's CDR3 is CASSPGTGVSGNQPQHF. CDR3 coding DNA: TGTGCCAGCAGTCCCGGGACAGGGGTTTCGGGCAATCAGCCCCAGCATTTT.

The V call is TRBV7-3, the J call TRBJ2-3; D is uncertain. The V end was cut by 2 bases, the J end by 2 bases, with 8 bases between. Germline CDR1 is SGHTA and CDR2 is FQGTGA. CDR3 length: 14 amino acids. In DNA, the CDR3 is TGTGCCAGCAGCTTAGGGCAGACCACAGATACGCAGTATTTT. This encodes CASSLGQTTDTQYF.

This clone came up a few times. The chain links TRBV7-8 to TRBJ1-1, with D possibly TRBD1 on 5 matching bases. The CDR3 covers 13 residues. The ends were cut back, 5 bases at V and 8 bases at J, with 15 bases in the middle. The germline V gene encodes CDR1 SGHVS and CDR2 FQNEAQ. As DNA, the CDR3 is TGTGCCAGCAGCACCGGGCAGGGAACAGAAGCTTTCTTT. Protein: CASSTGQGTEAFF.

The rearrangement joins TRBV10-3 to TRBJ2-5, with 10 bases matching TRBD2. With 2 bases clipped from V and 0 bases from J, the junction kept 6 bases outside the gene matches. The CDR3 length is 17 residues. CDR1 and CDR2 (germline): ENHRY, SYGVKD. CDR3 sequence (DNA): TGTGCCATCAGTGAGGGTCCTAGCGGGGGCTACCAAGAGACCCAGTACTTC. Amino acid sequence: CAISEGPSGGYQETQYF.

CDR3 DNA: TGTGCCAGCAGCTTTCGGGAGACCCAGTACTTC. Translated, it gives CASSFRETQYF. The chain uses TRBV11-2 and TRBJ2-5, with unresolved D. Deletions cut 3 bases from V and 5 bases from J, with 4 bases between. Germline V CDR1 and CDR2: SGHAT, FQNNGV. The CDR3 contains 11 residues.

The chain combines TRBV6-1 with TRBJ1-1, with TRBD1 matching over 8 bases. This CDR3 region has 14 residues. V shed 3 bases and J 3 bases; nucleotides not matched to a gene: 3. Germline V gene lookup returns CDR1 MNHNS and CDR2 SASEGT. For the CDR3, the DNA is TGTGCCAGCAGTGAGTACAGGGGGTACACTGAAGCTTTCTTT. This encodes CASSEYRGYTEAFF.

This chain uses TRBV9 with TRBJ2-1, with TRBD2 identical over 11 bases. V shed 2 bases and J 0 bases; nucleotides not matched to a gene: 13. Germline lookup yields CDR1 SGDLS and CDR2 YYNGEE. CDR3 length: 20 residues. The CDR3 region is CASSVRPGLAGQSSYNEQFF. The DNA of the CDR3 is TGTGCCAGCAGCGTCAGGCCCGGACTAGCGGGCCAAAGCTCCTACAATGAGCAGTTCTTC.

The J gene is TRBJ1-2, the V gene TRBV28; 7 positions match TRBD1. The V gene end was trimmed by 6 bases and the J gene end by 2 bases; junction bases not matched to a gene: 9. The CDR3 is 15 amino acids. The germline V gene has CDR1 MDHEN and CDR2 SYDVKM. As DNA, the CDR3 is TGTGCCAGCAGAGAAGTCACAGGGGCCAACTATGGCTACACCTTC. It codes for CASREVTGANYGYTF.

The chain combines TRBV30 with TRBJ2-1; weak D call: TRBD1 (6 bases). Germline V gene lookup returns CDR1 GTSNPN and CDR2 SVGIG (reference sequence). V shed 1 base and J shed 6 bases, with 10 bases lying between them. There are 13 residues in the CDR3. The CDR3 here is CAWSANRANEQFF. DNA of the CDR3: TGTGCCTGGAGTGCAAACAGGGCCAATGAGCAGTTCTTC.

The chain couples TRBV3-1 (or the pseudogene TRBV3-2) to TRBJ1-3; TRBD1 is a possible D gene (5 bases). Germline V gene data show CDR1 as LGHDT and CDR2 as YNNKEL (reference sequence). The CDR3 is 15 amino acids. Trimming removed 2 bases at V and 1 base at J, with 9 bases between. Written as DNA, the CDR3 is TGTGCCAGCAGCCAACCCAGGGTTTCTGGAAACACCATATATTTT. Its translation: CASSQPRVSGNTIYF.